A single sample is the source of the 32 T cell receptor beta chains below, sequenced in a study of cytomegalovirus exposure and HLA in healthy donors. With 60 Vbeta and 13 Jbeta primers, the PCR was carried out. TCRdb keeps only in-frame clones here, not all; method: immunoSEQ multiplex PCR. The sample consists of about 180,000 clones, over 75% of them appearing once. The source material was PBMCs. The receptors here all came from a woman aged 30 to 39 in good health and CMV-seronegative.

In DNA, the CDR3 is TGTGCCAGTAGTTTCCCATTAGGGGGGGCGAGTACGCAGTATTTT. Protein sequence: CASSFPLGGASTQYF. V gene TRBV19 combines with J gene TRBJ2-3, with D tentatively TRBD2 (7 bases). Germline V gene data show CDR1 as LNHDA and CDR2 as SQIVND (reference sequence). V was shortened by 5 bases and J by 8 bases, with 20 bases between the two germline ends. The CDR3 extends over 15 amino acids.

The chain links TRBV4-3 to TRBJ2-1; 11 bases align to TRBD2. J lost 0 bases, V lost 2 bases, and 0 bases had no gene match. The CDR3 is 16 residues long. From germline, CDR1 is LGHNA and CDR2 YSLEER. The CDR3 reads CASSQTSGGSYNEQFF. CDR3 in DNA: TGCGCCAGCAGCCAAACTAGCGGGGGCTCCTACAATGAGCAGTTCTTC.

The chain couples TRBV6-6 to TRBJ2-7; possibly TRBD2 for D (6 bases). Trimming cost V 8 bases and J 3 bases, with 14 bases left between them. CDR1 and CDR2 from the germline V gene are MNHNY and SVGAGI (reference sequence). The CDR3 totals 13 residues. CDR3 sequence (DNA): TGTGCCAGCGGGGTAGCGGTTGTCTACGAGCAGTACTTC. It specifies CASGVAVVYEQYF.

The genes are TRBV4-1 and TRBJ1-6, with D perhaps matching TRBD1 (5 bases). Per the germline V gene, CDR1 is MGHRA and CDR2 is YSYEKL. The CDR3 contains 15 residues. V dropped 3 bases and J dropped 3 bases, with 9 bases sitting between them. The CDR3 DNA is TGCGCCAGCAGCCACCAGGGTGACTATAATTCACCCCTCCACTTT. It is translated as CASSHQGDYNSPLHF.

V and J are TRBV27 and TRBJ1-2; D unclear. V gave up 0 bases and J gave up 5 bases, with 13 bases separating them. Germline assignment: CDR1 MNHEY and CDR2 SMNVEV (reference sequence). The length of the CDR3 is 15 residues. CDR3 bases: TGTGCCAGCAGTTTATCGAGGGAAATCCCTTATGGCTACACCTTC. Protein: CASSLSREIPYGYTF.

This chain uses TRBV4-1 with TRBJ2-2, with a weak D call TRBD2 (6 bases). V was trimmed by 4 bases and J by 8 bases, leaving 14 bases between them. The germline CDR1 and CDR2 sequences are MGHRA and YSYEKL. The CDR3 runs to 14 residues. CDR3 protein: CASSPYSGLGELFF. The CDR3 DNA follows: TGCGCCAGCAGCCCCTATAGCGGTTTAGGGGAGCTGTTTTTT.

The rearrangement joins TRBV6-6 to TRBJ1-1; the D gene is possibly TRBD1 (6 bases). Germline values: CDR1 MNHNY, CDR2 SVGAGI (reference sequence). The CDR3 is made up of 14 amino acids. V shed 6 bases and J shed 8 bases, with 19 bases lying between them. The CDR3 region has the DNA TGTGCCAGCAGACTGGCAGGGGATATCCCCGAAGCTTTCTTT. Its protein is CASRLAGDIPEAFF.

The chain has TRBV9 and TRBJ1-1; D possibly corresponds to TRBD1 (6 bases). This CDR3 region has 15 residues. V lost 4 bases, J lost 3 bases, and 16 bases lay in between. The germline V gene has CDR1 SGDLS and CDR2 YYNGEE. The CDR3: CASSPNTGWDTEAFF. CDR3 DNA sequence: TGTGCCAGCAGCCCCAATACAGGGTGGGACACTGAAGCTTTCTTT.

This clone came up once. The rearrangement uses TRBV2 and TRBJ2-3; TRBD2 agrees at 14 bases. This CDR3 spans 18 amino acids. Trimming cost V 7 bases and J 2 bases; bases outside gene matches: 11. Per the germline V gene, CDR1 is SNHLY and CDR2 is FYNNEI. CDR3 nucleotides: TGTGCCAGCATCCCTACCGGGACTAGCGGGGGAATCACAGATACGCAGTATTTT. This encodes CASIPTGTSGGITDTQYF.

The chain is built from TRBV19 and TRBJ2-2, with 11 bases lining up with TRBD1. Trimming at V came to 7 bases and at J to 6 bases, leaving 7 bases not matched to a gene. Germline V gene data show CDR1 as LNHDA and CDR2 as SQIVND (reference sequence). The CDR3 has 15 amino acids. Here the CDR3 reads CASKWGTGGSGELFF. CDR3 DNA: TGTGCCAGTAAATGGGGGACAGGGGGTTCCGGGGAGCTGTTTTTT.

The chain is built from TRBV13 and TRBJ2-5; tentatively, D is TRBD2 (8 bases). The V end lost 5 bases, the J end lost 4 bases, and 20 bases lay between the germline ends. The CDR3 covers 16 residues. Germline CDR1 PRHDT, CDR2 FYEKMQ (reference sequence). In DNA form, the CDR3 reads TGTGCCAGCAGCGGCCGACAGGGCGGGGGGCGAGAGACCCAGTACTTC. Its protein is CASSGRQGGGRETQYF.

The V gene is TRBV29-1, the J gene TRBJ2-3; 9 nucleotides align to TRBD2. The CDR3 sequence is 14 residues long. V lost 7 bases to trimming and J lost 6 bases; unmatched junction nucleotides: 11. In germline, CDR1 is SQVTM, CDR2 ANQGSEA. CDR3 nucleotide sequence: TGCAGCGCTGAGCGGGGGGTGCTTACTGATACGCAGTATTTT. This translates into CSAERGVLTDTQYF.

The gene calls are TRBV2 and TRBJ2-7, with 12 bases matching TRBD1. J was trimmed by 4 bases and V by 7 bases; bases with no gene match: 5. CDR3 length: 14 amino acids. Germline V gene data show CDR1 as SNHLY and CDR2 as FYNNEI. CDR3 region: CASTLGQGAYEQYF. The CDR3 DNA reads TGTGCCAGCACCTTGGGACAGGGGGCGTACGAGCAGTACTTC.

This chain connects TRBV5-6 to TRBJ2-1, with TRBD2 as a possible D gene (5 bases). This CDR3 region has 12 residues. V lost 2 bases to trimming and J lost 7 bases, with 7 bases between them. From germline, CDR1 is SGHDT and CDR2 YYEEEE. The CDR3: CASSFGGNEQFF. The CDR3 coding sequence is TGTGCCAGCAGCTTCGGCGGGAATGAGCAGTTCTTC.

The genes are TRBV5-1 and TRBJ2-1; 13 nucleotides line up with TRBD2. The CDR3 runs 16 residues. Germline CDR1 and CDR2: SGHRS and YFSETQ. The V gene end was trimmed by 3 bases and the J gene end by 6 bases; junction bases not matched to a gene: 6. CDR3 nucleotides: TGCGCCAGCAGCTCCCTGACTAGCGGGGGGTTCAATGAGCAGTTCTTC. Protein sequence: CASSSLTSGGFNEQFF. The full variable domain, its missing parts supplied by reference TRBV5-1 and TRBJ2-1, is KAGVTQTPRYLIKTRGQQVTLSCSPISGHRSVSWYQQTPGQGLQFLFEYFSETQRNKGNFPGRFSGRQFSNSRSEMNVSTLELGDSALYLCASSSLTSGGFNEQFFGPGTRLTVL.

The chain employs TRBV13 and TRBJ2-7, with 7 bases fitting TRBD2. J gave up 0 bases and V 5 bases, and 10 bases lay outside the gene matches. Per the germline V gene, CDR1 is PRHDT and CDR2 is FYEKMQ (reference sequence). This CDR3 is 16 amino acids long. As DNA, the CDR3 is TGTGCCAGCAGCCCCTTGGGGGGGAGGAGCTCCTACGAGCAGTACTTC. This translates into CASSPLGGRSSYEQYF.

This chain connects TRBV7-6 to TRBJ1-5; TRBD1 matches 7 bases. This CDR3 has 16 residues. Trimming removed 5 bases from V and 4 bases from J; junction bases left unmatched: 11. Germline V gene data show CDR1 as SGHVS and CDR2 as FNYEAQ. CDR3 nucleotide sequence: TGTGCCAGCAGCCGTACCGGGACAGCTAGTAATCAGCCCCAGCATTTT. Translation: CASSRTGTASNQPQHF.

This rearrangement joins TRBV5-5 to TRBJ1-1; a possible D gene is TRBD1 (6 bases). Germline CDR1 and CDR2: SGHKS and YYEKEE (reference sequence). The CDR3 length is 13 residues. V was shortened by 1 base and J by 3 bases, with 7 bases between the two germline ends. In DNA form, the CDR3 reads TGTGCCAGCAGCTTGAGGGGGTACACTGAAGCTTTCTTT. This translates into CASSLRGYTEAFF. Combining the CDR3 with reference TRBV5-5 and TRBJ1-1 gives the whole variable domain DAGVTQSPTHLIKTRGQQVTLRCSPISGHKSVSWYQQVLGQGPQFIFQYYEKEERGRGNFPDRFSARQFPNYSSELNVNALLLGDSALYLCASSLRGYTEAFFGQGTRLTVV.

CDR3 sequence: CASRSGMYGANVLTF. CDR3 DNA sequence: TGCGCCAGCAGATCCGGGATGTATGGGGCCAACGTCCTGACTTTC. The gene calls are TRBV4-1 and TRBJ2-6; D may be TRBD2 (5 bases). Germline V gene lookup returns CDR1 MGHRA and CDR2 YSYEKL. The CDR3 length is 15 residues. Trimming left V 6 bases short and J 3 bases short, with 12 bases between.

The chain couples TRBV30 to TRBJ2-5; no definite D call. V shed 0 bases and J shed 3 bases, with 5 bases lying between them. This CDR3 is 12 amino acids long. In germline, CDR1 is GTSNPN, CDR2 SVGIG (reference sequence). The CDR3 loop is CAWSVQKETQYF. The DNA of the CDR3 is TGTGCCTGGAGTGTACAGAAAGAGACCCAGTACTTC.

This clone was recorded a few times. The V and J genes are TRBV7-8 and TRBJ1-2; 9 positions match TRBD1. The CDR3 consists of 16 residues. CDR1 is SGHVS and CDR2 is FQNEAQ in the germline V gene. The ends lost 4 bases at V and 7 bases at J; junction bases unmatched: 13. The CDR3 sequence: CASSWEQGARIGGYTF. DNA for the CDR3: TGTGCCAGCAGCTGGGAACAGGGGGCGCGAATAGGTGGCTACACCTTC.

This clone was counted only a few times. This chain joins TRBV4-2 and TRBJ2-3; 7 bases agree with TRBD1. Germline V gene sequence: CDR1 LGHNA, CDR2 YNFKEQ. Trimming took 6 bases from V and 4 from J; bases not matched to a gene: 10. The CDR3 is 15 amino acids. This chain's CDR3 is CASRPTGEWADTQYF. CDR3 nucleotide sequence: TGTGCCAGCAGGCCAACAGGGGAGTGGGCAGATACGCAGTATTTT.

V usage is TRBV10-3 and J usage is TRBJ2-2; D may be TRBD2 (7 bases). This CDR3 region has 15 residues. CDR1 and CDR2 from the germline V gene are ENHRY and SYGVKD. V lost 2 bases to trimming and J lost 5 bases, with 12 bases between them. The chain's CDR3 is CAISEKGGLTGELFF. CDR3 nucleotide sequence: TGTGCCATCAGTGAGAAGGGGGGGTTGACCGGGGAGCTGTTTTTT.

This clone was seen a handful of times. The chain couples TRBV21-1 to TRBJ2-6; whether TRBD1, the table's D call, matches the DNA was not checked. TRBV21-1 is labeled a pseudogene. The CDR3 length is 18 residues. The CDR3 region is CASSEGEDRAKGANVLTF. The DNA of the CDR3 is TGTGCCAGCAGCGAAGGGGAGGACAGGGCGAAGGGGGCCAACGTCCTGACTTTC.

The CDR3 region is CASSLRRPGRTSNQPQHF. CDR3 DNA: TGTGCCAGCAGCTTAAGGCGACCAGGGAGGACGAGCAATCAGCCCCAGCATTTT. The chain links TRBV7-2 to TRBJ1-5, with D tentatively TRBD1 (5 bases). The CDR3 has 18 amino acids. Germline V gene sequence: CDR1 SGHTA, CDR2 FQGNSA. V gave up 2 bases and J gave up 1 base, with 18 bases separating them.

The chain recombines TRBV9 with TRBJ2-7, with 13 bases matching TRBD2. The junction had 5 bases not matched to a gene; V was cut back by 4 bases and J by 4 bases. Germline CDR1 is SGDLS and CDR2 is YYNGEE. The CDR3 runs 15 residues. The CDR3 DNA reads TGTGCCAGCAGCACCGGGACTAGCGGGAATTACGAGCAGTACTTC. It translates to CASSTGTSGNYEQYF.

The chain employs TRBV9 and TRBJ2-5; possible D gene TRBD1, 6 bases. Germline CDR1 SGDLS, CDR2 YYNGEE. There are 14 residues in the CDR3. Trimming removed 0 bases at V and 5 bases at J, with 11 bases between. CDR3 region: CASSVVGAGETQYF. The DNA for the CDR3 is TGTGCCAGCAGCGTAGTGGGGGCCGGGGAGACCCAGTACTTC. The entire variable domain, with the rest obtained from reference TRBV9 and TRBJ2-5, is as follows: DSGVTQTPKHLITATGQRVTLRCSPRSGDLSVYWYQQSLDQGLQFLIQYYNGEERAKGNILERFSAQQFPDLHSELNLSSLELGDSALYFCASSVVGAGETQYFGPGTRLLVL.

The table lists this clone with a count of one. This chain connects TRBV18 to TRBJ1-2, with 8 positions matching TRBD1. Germline V gene data show CDR1 as KGHSH and CDR2 as LQKENI. CDR3 length: 16 residues. J gave up 4 bases and V 3 bases, and 10 bases lay outside the gene matches. The CDR3 sequence: CASSPGTGADVYGYTF. DNA for the CDR3: TGTGCCAGCTCACCCGGGACAGGAGCAGATGTCTATGGCTACACCTTC.

The count of this clone is one. The chain links TRBV4-1 to TRBJ1-2; possible D gene TRBD1, 5 bases. Germline V lookup: CDR1 MGHRA, CDR2 YSYEKL. This CDR3 comprises 15 residues. V dropped 5 bases and J dropped 0 bases, with 13 bases sitting between them. The CDR3 DNA is TGCGCCAGCAGCGATCGGACAAGGGCTAACTATGGCTACACCTTC. Its protein is CASSDRTRANYGYTF.

This clone has only one observation. The chain links TRBV7-9 to TRBJ2-7, with D perhaps TRBD1 (5 bases). The CDR3 sequence is 15 residues long. The V gene's germline CDR1 is SEHNR and CDR2 FQNEAQ (reference sequence). V was clipped by 5 bases and J by 5 bases, with 19 bases between them. Here the CDR3 DNA reads TGTGCCAGCAGCCAAACCCGTAACAGGCTCCACGAGCAGTACTTC. Protein: CASSQTRNRLHEQYF.

The J gene is TRBJ2-7, the V gene TRBV5-4, with TRBD1 identical over 8 bases. V lost 4 bases and J lost 2; bases outside the gene matches: 5. The V gene's germline CDR1 is SGHNT and CDR2 YYREEE (reference sequence). There are 14 residues in the CDR3. CDR3 bases: TGTGCCAGCAGCCTGTCGACAGGGGCCTACGAGCAGTACTTC. It translates to CASSLSTGAYEQYF.

This chain joins TRBV9 and TRBJ2-3; maybe TRBD1 (6 bases). The germline CDR1 and CDR2 sequences are SGDLS and YYNGEE. The V gene lost 3 bases and the J gene lost 1 base, with 15 bases spanning the gap. This CDR3 spans 16 amino acids. The CDR3 sequence is CASSGGSGVGTDTQYF. The CDR3 DNA sequence: TGTGCCAGCAGCGGAGGGTCAGGGGTTGGCACAGATACGCAGTATTTT.